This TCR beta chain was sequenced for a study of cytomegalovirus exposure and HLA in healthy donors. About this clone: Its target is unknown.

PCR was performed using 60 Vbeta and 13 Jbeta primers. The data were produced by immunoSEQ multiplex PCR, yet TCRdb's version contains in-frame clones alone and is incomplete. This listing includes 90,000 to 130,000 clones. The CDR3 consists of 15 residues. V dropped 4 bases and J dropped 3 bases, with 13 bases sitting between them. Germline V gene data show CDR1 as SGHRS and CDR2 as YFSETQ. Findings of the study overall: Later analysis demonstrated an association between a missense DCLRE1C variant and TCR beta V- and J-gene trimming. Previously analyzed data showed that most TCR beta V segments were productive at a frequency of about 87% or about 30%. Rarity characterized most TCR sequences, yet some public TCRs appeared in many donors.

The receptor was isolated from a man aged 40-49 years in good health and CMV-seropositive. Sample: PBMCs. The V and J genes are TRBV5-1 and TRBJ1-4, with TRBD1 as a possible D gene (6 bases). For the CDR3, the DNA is TGCGCCAGCAGCGAAACAGGGACCGCTAATGAAAAACTGTTTTTT. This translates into CASSETGTANEKLFF.